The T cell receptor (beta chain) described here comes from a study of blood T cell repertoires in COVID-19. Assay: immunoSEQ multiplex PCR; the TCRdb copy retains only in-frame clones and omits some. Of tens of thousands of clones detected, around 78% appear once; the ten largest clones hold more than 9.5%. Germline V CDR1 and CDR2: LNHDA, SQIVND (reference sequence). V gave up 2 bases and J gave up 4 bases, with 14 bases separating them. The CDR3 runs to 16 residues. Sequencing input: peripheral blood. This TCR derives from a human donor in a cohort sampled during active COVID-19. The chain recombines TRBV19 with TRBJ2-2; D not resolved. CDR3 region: CASSIQAGAGTGELFF. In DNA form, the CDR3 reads TGTGCCAGTAGTATACAAGCCGGAGCTGGCACCGGGGAGCTGTTTTTT.